The next 17 T cell receptor beta chains were all read from a single sample in a study of long-term antiretroviral therapy in people with HIV. The assay, immunoSEQ v3.0, was run at survey level. TCRdb's table, derived via immunoSEQ multiplex PCR, lists solely in-frame clones and lacks some. The data hold tens of thousands of clones, with roughly four fifths observed a single time. The sequencing here drew on unsorted PBMCs, taken 1 year after starting antiretroviral therapy. All receptors derive from a man between 18 and 35 years old with HIV.

The V call is TRBV9, the J call TRBJ1-1; D call uncertain. CDR1 SGDLS and CDR2 YYNGEE come from the germline V gene. This CDR3 is built from 15 residues. Trimming shortened V by 4 bases and J by 0 bases, and 13 bases separated the two germline ends. In DNA form, the CDR3 reads TGTGCCAGCAGCTCGAGGGAGATATTGAACACTGAAGCTTTCTTT. Residues: CASSSREILNTEAFF.

The gene calls are TRBV6-1 and TRBJ2-2; no reliable D call. The CDR3 totals 12 residues. The ends were cut back, 2 bases at V and 6 bases at J, with 4 bases in the middle. Germline V gives CDR1 MNHNS, CDR2 SASEGT. The CDR3 DNA is TGTGCCAGCAGTGAAAGAGCCGGGGAGCTGTTTTTT. Translation: CASSERAGELFF.

V and J are TRBV6-5 and TRBJ1-2, with D unresolved. The germline V and J ends were trimmed by 4 bases and 8 bases, with 11 bases remaining between them. In germline, CDR1 is MNHEY, CDR2 SVGAGI. This CDR3 comprises 12 residues. The CDR3 DNA sequence: TGTGCCAGCAGTTCCAGTGGGGAGGGCTACACCTTC. This sequence encodes CASSSSGEGYTF.

In its sample, this clone was seen once. The chain has TRBV9 and TRBJ1-1; a weak D match, TRBD1 (6 bases). V lost 5 bases and J 1 base, leaving 18 bases between the germline ends. This CDR3 contains 16 residues. From germline, CDR1 is SGDLS and CDR2 YYNGEE. The DNA for the CDR3 is TGTGCCAGCAGTCCCCGAGGGGGTTGGGAGAACACTGAAGCTTTCTTT. It translates to CASSPRGGWENTEAFF.

The chain's CDR3 is CASSVGQGGSNQPQHF. CDR3 in DNA: TGTGCCAGCAGCGTTGGACAGGGGGGGAGCAATCAGCCCCAGCATTTT. The chain combines TRBV9 with TRBJ1-5; 10 nucleotides line up with TRBD1. The J segment lost 1 base and the V segment lost 2 bases, leaving 3 bases of the junction unmatched. Germline-derived CDR1 and CDR2 are SGDLS and YYNGEE. This CDR3 has 16 amino acids. The full variable domain, its missing parts supplied by reference TRBV9 and TRBJ1-5, is DSGVTQTPKHLITATGQRVTLRCSPRSGDLSVYWYQQSLDQGLQFLIQYYNGEERAKGNILERFSAQQFPDLHSELNLSSLELGDSALYFCASSVGQGGSNQPQHFGDGTRLSIL.

The V gene is TRBV19, the J gene TRBJ1-1; weak D call: TRBD1 (5 bases). Trimming cost V 9 bases and J 1 base, with 21 bases left between them. CDR1 LNHDA and CDR2 SQIVND come from the germline V gene (reference sequence). The CDR3 is made up of 16 amino acids. For the CDR3, the DNA is TGTGCCAGAGGAGGGGATAGGGCGGTATCGAACACTGAAGCTTTCTTT. Translation gives CARGGDRAVSNTEAFF.

This clone was found a few times. The CDR3 loop is CASSLGWKTIDGYTF. The CDR3 DNA is TGTGCCAGCAGCTTAGGGTGGAAGACAATAGATGGCTACACCTTC. This sequence joins TRBV7-9 and TRBJ1-2; D is uncertain. Germline assignment: CDR1 SEHNR and CDR2 FQNEAQ (reference sequence). The CDR3 length is 15 residues. The V and J ends lost 1 base and 6 bases respectively, with 15 bases between them.

The chain links TRBV7-8 to TRBJ1-1; D is uncertain. Germline V gene data show CDR1 as SGHVS and CDR2 as FQNEAQ. The V end was cut by 4 bases, the J end by 5 bases, with 11 bases between. The CDR3 has 13 residues. The DNA for the CDR3 is TGTGCCAGCAGCTCGGACGGGTCGACTGAAGCTTTCTTT. Translating gives CASSSDGSTEAFF.

This chain connects TRBV27 to TRBJ1-2; D is ambiguous. Germline V gene sequence: CDR1 MNHEY, CDR2 SMNVEV (reference sequence). V gave up 5 bases and J gave up 7 bases, with 14 bases separating them. The CDR3 spans 13 residues. CDR3 sequence: CASSDRIKGGYTF. CDR3 nucleotides: TGTGCCAGCAGTGACCGTATCAAGGGTGGCTACACCTTC.

The rearrangement joins TRBV5-4 to TRBJ2-3, with a weak D call TRBD2 (5 bases). The CDR3 is 15 amino acids. V was pared by 4 bases and J by 2 bases, with 14 bases between. From germline, CDR1 is SGHNT and CDR2 YYREEE (reference sequence). CDR3: CASSRLERSTDTQYF. The CDR3 DNA reads as TGTGCCAGCAGCCGCCTGGAGCGGTCCACAGATACGCAGTATTTT.

This chain connects TRBV28 to TRBJ2-1; D possibly corresponds to TRBD2 (6 bases). CDR1 is MDHEN, CDR2 SYDVKM, per germline. The CDR3 is 17 amino acids. CDR3 residues: CAASSLSWRGVRNEQFF. The CDR3 region has the DNA TGTGCAGCCAGCAGTTTATCGTGGAGGGGAGTTAGGAATGAGCAGTTCTTC.

The rearrangement joins TRBV7-8 to TRBJ2-3; no firm D call. The CDR3 is 15 residues long. V was pared by 1 base and J by 2 bases, with 10 bases between. Per germline, CDR1 SGHVS and CDR2 FQNEAQ. CDR3 amino acids: CASSLERQNTDTQYF. In DNA, the CDR3 is TGTGCCAGCAGCTTAGAGCGTCAGAACACAGATACGCAGTATTTT.

The DNA of the CDR3 is TGTGCCAGCAGCGGACATTTAGGGAGGAGGAGGAACACTGAAGCTTTCTTT. Translating gives CASSGHLGRRRNTEAFF. V and J are TRBV2 and TRBJ1-1, with D possibly TRBD1 on 5 matching bases. The CDR3 has 17 residues. CDR1 is SNHLY and CDR2 is FYNNEI in the germline V gene. V was cut by 6 bases and J by 1 base, with 21 bases left in between.

This clone was counted once. V and J are TRBV2 and TRBJ1-4; 7 positions agree with TRBD1. This CDR3 contains 15 residues. The junction had 2 bases not matched to a gene; V was cut back by 3 bases and J by 1 base. Germline CDR1 reads SNHLY; CDR2 reads FYNNEI. The CDR3 DNA reads as TGTGCCAGCAGTGACAGGGGGGTAACTAATGAAAAACTGTTTTTT. This sequence encodes CASSDRGVTNEKLFF.

The chain carries TRBV27 and TRBJ1-2; 10 positions match TRBD1. With 5 bases clipped from V and 2 bases from J, the junction kept 2 bases outside the gene matches. This CDR3 has 14 amino acids. CDR1 is MNHEY and CDR2 is SMNVEV in the germline V gene (reference sequence). CDR3 region: CASSVTGGNYGYTF. The CDR3 nucleotides read TGTGCCAGCAGTGTGACAGGGGGCAACTATGGCTACACCTTC.

The chain combines TRBV5-1 with TRBJ2-2; TRBD2 matches at 12 bases. There are 16 residues in the CDR3. The V and J ends lost 4 bases and 4 bases, in that order; junction bases with no gene match: 5. Looked up from germline, CDR1 is SGHRS and CDR2 is YFSETQ. The DNA for the CDR3 is TGCGCCAGCAGCATGGGACTAGCGGGTGCCACCGGGGAGCTGTTTTTT. It translates to CASSMGLAGATGELFF.

The rearrangement links TRBV5-5 to TRBJ2-7, with D tentatively TRBD2 (5 bases). Deletions cut 1 base from V and 0 bases from J, with 8 bases between. This CDR3 comprises 14 residues. Germline V gives CDR1 SGHKS, CDR2 YYEKEE (reference sequence). The CDR3 here is CASSLMGSSYEQYF. CDR3 nucleotide sequence: TGTGCCAGCAGCTTGATGGGGAGCTCCTACGAGCAGTACTTC.